Each of the 4 T cell receptor beta chains below was sequenced from the same sample in a study of cytomegalovirus exposure and HLA in healthy donors. The PCR ran on 60 Vbeta and 13 Jbeta primers. TCRdb keeps only in-frame clones here, not all; method: immunoSEQ multiplex PCR. The top ten clones hold roughly 4.9% of a sample with some 170,000 clones, roughly 76% of them seen once. The source material was PBMCs. The receptors were sampled from a woman aged 18-35 years in good health and CMV-seropositive.

The V and J genes are TRBV4-1 and TRBJ2-3; weak D call: TRBD2 (5 bases). There are 16 residues in the CDR3. Germline assignment: CDR1 MGHRA and CDR2 YSYEKL. Trimming left V 4 bases short and J 4 bases short, with 18 bases between. The CDR3 loop reads CASSPSIARGADTQYF. DNA for the CDR3: TGCGCCAGCAGCCCCTCAATCGCACGGGGAGCAGATACGCAGTATTTT.

This clone has only one observation. The chain employs TRBV5-8 and TRBJ1-4; 8 bases align to TRBD1. Per the germline V gene, CDR1 is SGHTS and CDR2 is YDEGEE. Trimming at V came to 0 bases and at J to 4 bases, leaving 5 bases not matched to a gene. The CDR3 extends over 16 amino acids. The CDR3 sequence is CASSLGTGTFNEKLFF. In nucleotides, the CDR3 is TGTGCCAGCAGCTTGGGGACAGGGACCTTTAATGAAAAACTGTTTTTT.

This chain uses TRBV5-6 with TRBJ2-7; 11 positions agree with TRBD1. CDR1 is SGHDT, CDR2 YYEEEE, per germline. This CDR3 spans 14 amino acids. With V trimmed by 4 bases and J by 3 bases, 3 bases remained unmatched. CDR3 DNA: TGTGCCAGCAGCCCTGGGACAGGGGGCTACGAGCAGTACTTC. Amino acid sequence: CASSPGTGGYEQYF.

As concerns this clone: Distinct nucleotide sequences in the sample also encode this CDR3. The chain carries TRBV5-1 and TRBJ2-2; possibly TRBD2 for D (5 bases). Trimming cost V 1 base and J 5 bases, with 12 bases left between them. CDR3 length: 15 residues. Germline V gene data show CDR1 as SGHRS and CDR2 as YFSETQ. CDR3 protein: CASSLSGRGTGELFF. The CDR3 DNA reads TGCGCCAGCAGCTTGTCGGGGAGAGGGACCGGGGAGCTGTTTTTT.